The present entry profiles one T cell receptor beta chain with its context. The data originate from a study of T-cell reconstitution after alpha-beta-depleted transplantation in children. Unique molecular identifiers were used in preparing the TCRbeta library. TCRdb re-called the PCR reads with MiXCR, one entry per CDR3 protein. The sample records a few hundred thousand distinct CDR3 sequences, around 18% being singletons. V dropped 8 bases and J dropped 4 bases, with 9 bases sitting between them. CDR3 length: 11 residues. Germline assignment: CDR1 MNHNY and CDR2 SVGAGI (reference sequence). The sequence was collected from a human donor who donated a stem cell graft to a child with acute lymphoblastic leukemia. The rearrangement joins TRBV6-6 to TRBJ2-7; D remains unclear. The sample here was PBMCs from the stem cell graft donor, taken from the stem cell graft. CDR3 nucleotides: TGTGCCAGCCGTTGGCTTTACGAGCAGTACTTC. Encoded protein: CASRWLYEQYF.